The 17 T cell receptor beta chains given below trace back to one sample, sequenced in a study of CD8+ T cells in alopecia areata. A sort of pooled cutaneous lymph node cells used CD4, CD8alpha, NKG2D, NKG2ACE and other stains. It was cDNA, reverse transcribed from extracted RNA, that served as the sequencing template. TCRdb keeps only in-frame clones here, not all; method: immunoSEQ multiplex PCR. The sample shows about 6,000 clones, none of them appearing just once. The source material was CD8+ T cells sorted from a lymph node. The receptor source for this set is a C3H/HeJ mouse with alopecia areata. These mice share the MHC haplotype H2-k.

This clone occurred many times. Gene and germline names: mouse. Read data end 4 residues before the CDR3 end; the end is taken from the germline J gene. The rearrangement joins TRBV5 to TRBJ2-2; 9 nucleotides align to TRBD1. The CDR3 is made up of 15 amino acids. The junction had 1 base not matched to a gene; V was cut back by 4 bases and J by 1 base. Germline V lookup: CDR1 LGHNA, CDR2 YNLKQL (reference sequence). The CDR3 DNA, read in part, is TGTGCCAGCAGCCCGGGACAGGGAAACACCGGG. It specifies CASSPGQGNTG. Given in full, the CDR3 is CASSPGQGNTGQLYF.

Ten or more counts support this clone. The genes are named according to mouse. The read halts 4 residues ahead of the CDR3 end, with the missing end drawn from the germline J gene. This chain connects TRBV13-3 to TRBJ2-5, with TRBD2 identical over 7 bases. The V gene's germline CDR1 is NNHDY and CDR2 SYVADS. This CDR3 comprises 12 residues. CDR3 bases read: TGTGCCAGCAGTGACTGGGGGGAC. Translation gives CASSDWGD. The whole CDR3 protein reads CASSDWGDTQYF.

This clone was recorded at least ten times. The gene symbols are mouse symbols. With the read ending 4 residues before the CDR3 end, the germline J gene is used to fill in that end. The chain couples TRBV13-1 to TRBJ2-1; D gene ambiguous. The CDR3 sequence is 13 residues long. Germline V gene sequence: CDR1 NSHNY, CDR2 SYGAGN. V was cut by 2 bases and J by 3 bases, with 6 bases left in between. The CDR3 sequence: CASSDSIYAEQFF. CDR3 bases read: TGTGCCAGCAGTGACAGCATCTATGCT.

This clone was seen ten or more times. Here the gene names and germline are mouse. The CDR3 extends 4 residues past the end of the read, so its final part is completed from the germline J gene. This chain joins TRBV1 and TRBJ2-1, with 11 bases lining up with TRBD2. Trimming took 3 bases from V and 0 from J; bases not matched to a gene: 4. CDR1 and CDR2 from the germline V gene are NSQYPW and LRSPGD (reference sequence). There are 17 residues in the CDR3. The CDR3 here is CTCSAGDWGNNYAEQFF. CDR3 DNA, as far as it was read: TGCACCTGCAGTGCCGGGGACTGGGGGAATAACTATGCT.

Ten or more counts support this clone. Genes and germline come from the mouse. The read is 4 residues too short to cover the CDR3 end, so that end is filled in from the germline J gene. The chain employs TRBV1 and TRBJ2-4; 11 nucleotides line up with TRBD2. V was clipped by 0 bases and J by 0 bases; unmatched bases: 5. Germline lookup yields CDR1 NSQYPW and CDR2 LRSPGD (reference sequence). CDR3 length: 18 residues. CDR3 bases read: TGCACCTGCAGTGCAGAAACGGGACTGGGGGCTAGTCAAAAC. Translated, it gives CTCSAETGLGASQN. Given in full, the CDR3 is CTCSAETGLGASQNTLYF.

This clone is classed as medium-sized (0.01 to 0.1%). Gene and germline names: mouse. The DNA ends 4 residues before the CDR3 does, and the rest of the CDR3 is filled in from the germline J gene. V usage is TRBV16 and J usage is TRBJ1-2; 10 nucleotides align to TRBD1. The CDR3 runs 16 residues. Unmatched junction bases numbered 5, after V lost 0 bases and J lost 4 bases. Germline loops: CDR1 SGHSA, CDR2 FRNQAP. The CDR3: CASSLDWRTGGSDYTF. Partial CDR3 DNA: TGTGCAAGCAGCTTAGATTGGAGGACAGGGGGCTCC.

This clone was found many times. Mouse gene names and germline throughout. The CDR3 loop reads CAWSLGSSYEQYF. The CDR3 DNA, read in part, is TGTGCCTGGAGTCTGGGGAGCTCCTAT. The chain uses TRBV31 and TRBJ2-7; no clear D gene. The read terminates 4 residues ahead of where the CDR3 ends, so the germline J gene completes it. The CDR3 is made up of 13 amino acids. V gave up 0 bases and J gave up 0 bases, with 6 bases separating them. Germline-derived CDR1 and CDR2 are GKSSPN and SITVG. Complete variable domain (other parts from reference TRBV31 and TRBJ2-7): AQTIHQWPVAEIKAVGSPLSLGCTIKGKSSPNLYWYWQATGGTLQQLFYSITVGQVESVVQLNLSASRPKDDQFILSTEKLLLSHSGFYLCAWSLGSSYEQYFGPGTRLTVL.

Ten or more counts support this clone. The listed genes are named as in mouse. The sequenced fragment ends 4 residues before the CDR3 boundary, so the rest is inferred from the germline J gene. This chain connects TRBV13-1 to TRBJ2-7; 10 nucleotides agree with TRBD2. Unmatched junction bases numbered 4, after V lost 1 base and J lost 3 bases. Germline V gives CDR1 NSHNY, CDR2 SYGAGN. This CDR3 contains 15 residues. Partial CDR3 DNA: TGTGCCAGCAGTGATCCTACTGGGGGGGTCTAT. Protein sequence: CASSDPTGGVY. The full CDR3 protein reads CASSDPTGGVYEQYF.

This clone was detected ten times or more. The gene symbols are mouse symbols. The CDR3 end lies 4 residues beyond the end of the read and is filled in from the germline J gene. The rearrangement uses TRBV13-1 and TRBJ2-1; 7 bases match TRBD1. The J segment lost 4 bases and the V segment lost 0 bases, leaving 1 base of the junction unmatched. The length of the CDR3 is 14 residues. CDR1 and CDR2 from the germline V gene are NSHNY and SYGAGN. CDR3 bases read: TGTGCCAGCAGTGATGGGGGACAGTATGCT. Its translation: CASSDGGQYA. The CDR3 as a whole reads CASSDGGQYAEQFF.

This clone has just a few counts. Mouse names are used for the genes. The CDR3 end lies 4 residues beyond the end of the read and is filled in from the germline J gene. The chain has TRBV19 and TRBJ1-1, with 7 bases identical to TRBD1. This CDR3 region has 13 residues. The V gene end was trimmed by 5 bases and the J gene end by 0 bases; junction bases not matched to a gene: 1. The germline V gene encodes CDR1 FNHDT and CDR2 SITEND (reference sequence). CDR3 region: CASSRGANTEVFF. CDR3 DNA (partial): TGTGCCAGCAGCAGGGGGGCAAACACA.

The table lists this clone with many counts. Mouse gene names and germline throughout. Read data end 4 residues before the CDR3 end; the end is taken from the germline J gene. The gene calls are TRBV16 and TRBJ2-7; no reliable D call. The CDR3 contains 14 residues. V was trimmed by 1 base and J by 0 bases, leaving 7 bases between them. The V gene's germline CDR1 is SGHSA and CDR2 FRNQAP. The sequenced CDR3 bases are TGTGCAAGCAGCTTAGCACAGAGCTCCTAT. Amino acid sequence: CASSLAQSSY. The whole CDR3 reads CASSLAQSSYEQYF.

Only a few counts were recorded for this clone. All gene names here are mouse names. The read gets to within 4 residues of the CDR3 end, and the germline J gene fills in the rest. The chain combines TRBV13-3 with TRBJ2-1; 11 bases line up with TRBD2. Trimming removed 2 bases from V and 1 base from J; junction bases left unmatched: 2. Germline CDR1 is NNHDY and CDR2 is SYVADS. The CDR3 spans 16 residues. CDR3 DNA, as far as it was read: TGTGCCAGCAGTGAAAGGACTGGGGGGAACTATGCT. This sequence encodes CASSERTGGNYA. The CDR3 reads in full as CASSERTGGNYAEQFF.

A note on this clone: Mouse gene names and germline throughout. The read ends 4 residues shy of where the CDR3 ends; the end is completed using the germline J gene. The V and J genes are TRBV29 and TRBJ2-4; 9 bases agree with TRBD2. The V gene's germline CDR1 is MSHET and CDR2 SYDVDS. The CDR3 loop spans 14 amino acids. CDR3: CASSLRLGENTLYF. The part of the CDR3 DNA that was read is TGTGCTAGCAGTTTAAGACTGGGGGAAAAC. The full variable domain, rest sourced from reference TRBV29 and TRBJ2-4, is DMKVTQMPRYLIKRMGENVLLECGQDMSHETMYWYRQDPGLGLQLIYISYDVDSNSEGDIPKGYRVSRKKREHFSLILDSAKTNQTSVYFCASSLRLGENTLYFGAGTRLSVL.

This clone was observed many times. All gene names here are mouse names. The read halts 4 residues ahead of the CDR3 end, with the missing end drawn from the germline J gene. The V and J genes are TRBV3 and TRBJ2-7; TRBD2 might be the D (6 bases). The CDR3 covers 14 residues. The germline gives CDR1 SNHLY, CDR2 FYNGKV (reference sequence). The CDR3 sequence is CASSLVPGAYEQYF. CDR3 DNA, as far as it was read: TGTGCCAGCAGCTTAGTCCCTGGGGCATAT.

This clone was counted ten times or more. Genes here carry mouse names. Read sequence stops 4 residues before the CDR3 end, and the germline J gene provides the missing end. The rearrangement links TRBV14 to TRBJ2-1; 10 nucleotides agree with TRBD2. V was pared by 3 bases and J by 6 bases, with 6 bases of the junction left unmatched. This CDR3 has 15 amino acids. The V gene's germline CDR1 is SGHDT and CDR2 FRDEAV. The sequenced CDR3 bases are TGTGCCAGCAGTTACCGGGACTGGGGTGGTGCT. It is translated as CASSYRDWGGA. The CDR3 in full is CASSYRDWGGAEQFF.

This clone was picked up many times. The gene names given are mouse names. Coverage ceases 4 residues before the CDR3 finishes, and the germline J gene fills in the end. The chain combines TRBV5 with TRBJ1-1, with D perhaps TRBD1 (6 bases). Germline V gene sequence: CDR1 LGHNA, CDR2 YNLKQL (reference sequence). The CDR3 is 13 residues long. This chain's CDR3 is CASSPRTDTEVFF. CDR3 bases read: TGTGCCAGCAGCCCAAGGACAGATACA.

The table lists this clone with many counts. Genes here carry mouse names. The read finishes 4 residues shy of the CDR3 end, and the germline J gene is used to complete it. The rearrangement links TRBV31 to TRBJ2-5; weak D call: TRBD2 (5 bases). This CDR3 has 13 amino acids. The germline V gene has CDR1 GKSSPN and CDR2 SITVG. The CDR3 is CAWSLLDRDTQYF. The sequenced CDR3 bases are TGTGCCTGGAGTCTACTGGACCGAGAC.